By share, the clone carrying this TCR beta chain ranks as medium-sized (0.01 to 0.1%). Its specificity is not known. From the PCR reads, TCRdb called clonotypes with MiXCR, one entry per CDR3 protein. The sample has some 12,000 distinct CDR3 sequences, about 16% seen once. This sample is drawn from a study of molecular identifiers for immune sequencing clone quantification. Study conclusions and caveats: In CMV-specific effectors, clones above 20 copies held over 99% of molecules; naive, under 1%.

This CDR3 contains 15 residues. The V gene lost 3 bases and the J gene lost 0 bases, with 9 bases spanning the gap. The germline CDR1 and CDR2 sequences are WSHSY and SAAADI. The material sequenced was naive CD8+ T cells from blood, with Jurkat cell RNA spiked in. Subset here: FACS-sorted CD8+CD4-CCR7+CD45RA+ naive T cells. This chain connects TRBV10-2 to TRBJ1-3, with D hard to call. The clonotype originates from a human donor in good health. Some libraries in this study had Jurkat cell RNA spiked in. The CDR3 loop is CASSDHVVSGNTIYF. The CDR3 nucleotides read TGCGCCAGCAGTGACCACGTTGTCTCTGGAAACACCATATATTTT.